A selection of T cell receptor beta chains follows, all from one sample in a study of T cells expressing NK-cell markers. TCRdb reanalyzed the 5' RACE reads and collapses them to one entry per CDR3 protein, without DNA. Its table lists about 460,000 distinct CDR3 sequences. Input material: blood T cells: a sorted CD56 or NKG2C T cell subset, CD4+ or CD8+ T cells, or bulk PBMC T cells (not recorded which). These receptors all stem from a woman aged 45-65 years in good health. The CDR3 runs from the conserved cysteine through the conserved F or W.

CATSRETGAGANVLTF | TRBJ2-6 | TRBV15 | 16
CASSFGTTTDTQYF | TRBJ2-3 | TRBV5-1 | 14
CASSLPREANTEAFF | TRBJ1-1 | TRBV7-9 | 15
CASKKGPGKDDQPQHF | TRBJ1-5 | TRBV12-3/TRBV12-4 | 16
CASRPAGISTYEQYF | TRBJ2-7 | TRBV6-1 | 15
CAISESLLADYEQYF | TRBJ2-7 | TRBV10-3 | 15
CASGRLANTGELFF | TRBJ2-2 | TRBV7-3 | 14
CASSLGHSSWELFF | TRBJ2-2 | TRBV7-6 | 14
CASSESGTGANVLTF | TRBJ2-6 | TRBV10-1 | 15
CASSRKDTGEAFF | TRBJ1-1 | TRBV3-1 | 13
CASSFGVSSGNEQFF | TRBJ2-1 | TRBV12-3/TRBV12-4 | 15
CASSTPDRVRGYTF | TRBJ1-2 | TRBV19 | 14
CASSSRTGLYTDTQYF | TRBJ2-3 | TRBV5-4 | 16
CASSLAQRAFF | TRBJ1-1 | TRBV11-2 | 11
CATSPGRFSTEAFF | TRBJ1-1 | TRBV7-8 | 14
CASGGGRYEQYF | TRBJ2-7 | TRBV2 | 12
CASTLYPAGGINTGELFF | TRBJ2-2 | TRBV7-8 | 18
CANQQGTNTGELFF | TRBJ2-2 | TRBV12-3/TRBV12-4 | 14
CSAFDRVDGNTIYF | TRBJ1-3 | TRBV20-1 | 14
CASQITTNEKLFF | TRBJ1-4 | TRBV6-1 | 13
CSARVDRGRNTGELFF | TRBJ2-2 | TRBV20-1 | 16
CASSLVRGSGSLETQYF | TRBJ2-5 | TRBV11-3 | 17
CAISRTSGNEQFF | TRBJ2-1 | TRBV10-3 | 13
CASSKGLAGGSDTQYF | TRBJ2-3 | TRBV28 | 16
CASSPRGGNEQFF | TRBJ2-1 | TRBV7-3 | 13
CASGRQGTAGELFF | TRBJ2-2 | TRBV7-7 | 14
CASSQDRGRADTGELFF | TRBJ2-2 | TRBV3-1 | 17